This passage covers 6 T cell receptor beta chains from one sample sequenced in a study of blood T cell repertoires in COVID-19 (dated by TCRdb to 2018 to 2020). The library was built by means of the immunoSEQ multiplex PCR assay. TCRdb mirrors the immuneACCESS table, restricted to in-frame sequences. Some clones are absent from its copies; in checked studies, under half trace to an unresolved V gene, and the reason for the others is unknown. The sample table records around 200,000 clones; 70% to 90% of these occur just once. About 9.1% of the sample is in the top ten clones. The sequencing input was peripheral blood. The receptors stem from an elderly woman with acute or convalescent COVID-19.

The genes are TRBV2 and TRBJ2-7, with 8 positions matching TRBD1. The CDR3 totals 14 residues. Trimming took 10 bases from V and 0 from J; bases not matched to a gene: 8. Germline V gene lookup returns CDR1 SNHLY and CDR2 FYNNEI. The CDR3 region is CATSRDRISYEQYF. Here the CDR3 DNA reads TGTGCCACCTCCCGGGACAGGATCTCCTACGAGCAGTACTTC. Combining the CDR3 with reference TRBV2 and TRBJ2-7 gives the whole variable domain EPEVTQTPSHQVTQMGQEVILRCVPISNHLYFYWYRQILGQKVEFLVSFYNNEISEKSEIFDDQFSVERPDGSNFTLKIRSTKLEDSAMYFCATSRDRISYEQYFGPGTRLTVT.

CDR3 nucleotides: TGTGCCAGCAGTCCAGGGACTGGCTACGAGCAGTACTTC. Translation gives CASSPGTGYEQYF. This chain links TRBV27 with TRBJ2-7, with D perhaps matching TRBD2 (6 bases). V was pared by 5 bases and J by 3 bases, with 11 bases between. The CDR3 extends over 13 amino acids. Germline V gene data show CDR1 as MNHEY and CDR2 as SMNVEV (reference sequence).

J is TRBJ2-7 and V is TRBV5-4; tentatively, D is TRBD2 (6 bases). V dropped 2 bases and J dropped 7 bases, with 22 bases sitting between them. From germline, CDR1 is SGHNT and CDR2 YYREEE (reference sequence). This CDR3 region has 16 residues. The CDR3 loop reads CASSFPPSGPAREQYF. CDR3 DNA sequence: TGTGCCAGCAGCTTTCCGCCAAGCGGGCCCGCTAGGGAGCAGTACTTC.

The chain joins TRBV14 to TRBJ2-3; 8 bases map to TRBD1. Germline CDR1 SGHDN, CDR2 FVKESK. CDR3 length: 17 amino acids. V shed 2 bases and J 4 bases; nucleotides not matched to a gene: 11. CDR3 amino acids: CASSQPRARGPSDTQYF. The CDR3 nucleotides are TGTGCCAGCAGCCAACCTAGAGCCAGGGGGCCCTCAGATACGCAGTATTTT.

The genes are TRBV15 and TRBJ1-4; no definite D call. The germline V gene has CDR1 LNHNV and CDR2 YYDKDF (reference sequence). The CDR3 contains 15 residues. The V end was cut by 6 bases, the J end by 0 bases, with 11 bases between. In DNA form, the CDR3 reads TGTGCCACCAGGCAGATGGCGGCAACTAATGAAAAACTGTTTTTT. It is translated as CATRQMAATNEKLFF.

This chain joins TRBV11-3 and TRBJ2-1, with 7 bases that match TRBD2. After removal of 8 bases from V and 9 bases from J, the junction contained 10 bases not matched to a gene. The CDR3 runs 13 residues. Germline V lookup: CDR1 SGHNT, CDR2 YENEEA. This CDR3 reads CASRGGGSPEQFF. The DNA of the CDR3 is TGTGCCAGCCGGGGTGGCGGGAGCCCTGAGCAGTTCTTC.